This T cell receptor beta chain was sequenced in a study of cytomegalovirus exposure and HLA in healthy donors. Clones were read by immunoSEQ multiplex PCR, and TCRdb kept only the in-frame ones, dropping some. This table holds 110,000 to 150,000 clones, approximately 84% found once. Trimming removed 4 bases from V and 6 bases from J, with 16 bases in between. Germline values: CDR1 MNHEY, CDR2 SMNVEV (reference sequence). This CDR3 is 15 amino acids long. Sequencing was carried out using PBMCs. The chain employs TRBV27 and TRBJ2-1; D is perhaps TRBD1 (6 bases). The receptor's source is a woman in her thirties in good health and CMV-seronegative. CDR3 loop: CASSSPSQGFNEQFF. The CDR3 region has the DNA TGTGCCAGCAGTTCCCCCTCCCAGGGGTTCAATGAGCAGTTCTTC.